Each of the 10 T cell receptor beta chains below was sequenced from the same sample in a study of regulatory T cells in long-lasting Graves disease. The time point here: persistent/refractory GD, antithyroid drugs over 5 years with positive TRAb. Scientists built the TCR library using RNA that was extracted from PBMCs. The authors built TCR beta libraries using iRepertoire HTBI primers and Arm-PCR of CDR3 regions. TCRdb analysed the multiplex PCR reads with MiXCR anew, one entry per CDR3 protein. In the table there are roughly 400,000 distinct CDR3 sequences, less than 25% of which are singletons. The sequenced sample was peripheral blood mononuclear cells (PBMCs), obtained when the disease was refractory, from a patient treated with antithyroid drugs. The receptors were gathered from a female donor with Graves disease.

CDR3 nucleotides: TGTGCCAGCAGCACCTTGAGTGGGGGGGAGACCCAGTACTTC. It specifies CASSTLSGGETQYF. The chain couples TRBV7-9 to TRBJ2-5; D may be TRBD2 (6 bases). Germline-derived CDR1 and CDR2 are SEHNR and FQNEAQ (reference sequence). The V gene lost 5 bases and the J gene lost 5 bases, with 15 bases spanning the gap. The CDR3 is 14 residues long.

As concerns this clonotype: A much more abundant neighbour one base away suggests this may be a read error. CDR3 bases: TGTGCCAGCAAGGGACCGGTGACCCAGTACTTC. This sequence encodes CASKGPVTQYF. The V call is TRBV2, the J call TRBJ2-5; D tentatively reads TRBD1 or TRBD2 (5 bases each). Trimming removed 7 bases at V and 7 bases at J, with 10 bases between. The germline gives CDR1 SNHLY, CDR2 FYNNEI. The CDR3 has 11 residues.

This clonotype came up a few times. CDR3 loop: CASSLEGLAGGPFVELFF. CDR3 in DNA: TGTGCCAGCAGCTTAGAAGGACTAGCGGGAGGGCCTTTTGTGGAGCTGTTTTTT. The chain employs TRBV7-2 and TRBJ2-2, with 15 bases identical to TRBD2. V trimming: 1 base; J trimming: 10 bases; junction bases outside the gene matches: 10. CDR1 and CDR2 (germline): SGHTA, FQGNSA. The CDR3 spans 18 residues.

A word on this clonotype: A much larger clone differs by one base, so this may be a read error. V and J are TRBV4-2 and TRBJ2-2, with a weak D call TRBD2 (6 bases). Per the germline V gene, CDR1 is LGHNA and CDR2 is YNFKEQ. V lost 0 bases to trimming and J lost 3 bases, with 8 bases between them. The CDR3 has 15 amino acids. CDR3 amino acids: CASSQDWGDTGELFF. For the CDR3, the DNA is TGTGCCAGCAGCCAAGATTGGGGGGACACCGGGGAGCTGTTTTTT.

The chain combines TRBV28 with TRBJ2-3; unclear D gene. From germline, CDR1 is MDHEN and CDR2 SYDVKM. The CDR3 runs to 16 residues. V was cut by 6 bases and J by 4 bases, with 20 bases left in between. The CDR3, as DNA: TGTGCCAGCAGCCCCAACGGTGTGGGTCCCGCAGATACGCAGTATTTT. It translates to CASSPNGVGPADTQYF.

The chain uses TRBV4-1 and TRBJ1-4, with 7 positions matching TRBD1. The J segment lost 0 bases and the V segment lost 4 bases, leaving 8 bases of the junction unmatched. The CDR3 extends over 17 amino acids. The germline CDR1 and CDR2 sequences are MGHRA and YSYEKL. The CDR3 sequence: CASSPEEGAPTNEKLFF. The CDR3 DNA follows: TGCGCCAGCAGCCCCGAGGAGGGGGCCCCAACTAATGAAAAACTGTTTTTT.

This clonotype was found a few times. CDR3 sequence: CASSPLDRLNSPLHF. CDR3 nucleotide sequence: TGTGCCAGCAGTCCCCTCGACAGGCTTAATTCACCCCTCCACTTT. This chain uses TRBV27 with TRBJ1-6, with a possible D match to TRBD1 (6 bases). The length of the CDR3 is 15 residues. The germline V and J ends were trimmed by 5 bases and 6 bases, with 14 bases remaining between them. From germline, CDR1 is MNHEY and CDR2 SMNVEV (reference sequence).

This chain links TRBV3-1 with TRBJ2-4; unclear D gene. The CDR3 extends over 12 amino acids. The V end was cut by 0 bases, the J end by 8 bases, with 5 bases between. In germline, CDR1 is LGHDT, CDR2 YNNKEL (reference sequence). This CDR3 is CASSQDPDIQYF. Written as DNA, the CDR3 is TGTGCCAGCAGCCAAGATCCGGACATTCAGTACTTC.

This clonotype was seen repeatedly, ten times or more. The rearrangement joins TRBV3-1 to TRBJ1-3; maybe TRBD1 (5 bases). Germline V gives CDR1 LGHDT, CDR2 YNNKEL (reference sequence). Deletions cut 1 base from V and 0 bases from J, with 7 bases between. CDR3 size: 15 residues. CDR3 in amino acids: CASSQGTGSGNTIYF. The DNA for the CDR3 is TGTGCCAGCAGCCAAGGAACAGGCTCTGGAAACACCATATATTTT. Combining the CDR3 with reference TRBV3-1 and TRBJ1-3 gives the whole variable domain DTAVSQTPKYLVTQMGNDKSIKCEQNLGHDTMYWYKQDSKKFLKIMFSYNNKELIINETVPNRFSPKSPDKAHLNLHINSLELGDSAVYFCASSQGTGSGNTIYFGEGSWLTVV.

This clonotype was detected many times. The CDR3 nucleotides read TGTGCCAGTAGCGAAGCCGAGGGGTACGGCACTGAAGCTTTCTTT. Translated: CASSEAEGYGTEAFF. The chain recombines TRBV19 with TRBJ1-1; a possible D gene is TRBD1 (5 bases). V was pared by 6 bases and J by 4 bases, with 18 bases between. In germline, CDR1 is LNHDA, CDR2 SQIVND (reference sequence). The CDR3 runs to 15 residues. Full variable domain (missing parts from reference TRBV19 and TRBJ1-1): DGGITQSPKYLFRKEGQNVTLSCEQNLNHDAMYWYRQDPGQGLRLIYYSQIVNDFQKGDIAEGYSVSREKKESFPLTVTSAQKNPTAFYLCASSEAEGYGTEAFFGQGTRLTVV.